These 9 T cell receptor beta chains were sequenced from one sample in a study of blood T cell repertoires in COVID-19. Clones were read by immunoSEQ multiplex PCR, and TCRdb kept only the in-frame ones, dropping some. The sample has 350,000 to 500,000 clones, 70% to 90% seen once. Material: PBMCs or T cells enriched from blood (not recorded which). The receptor set was obtained from a young woman who had been exposed to COVID-19.

CDR3 sequence reads: CASSLEGNAYEQYF. The CDR3 coding sequence is TGTGCCAGCAGTTTAGAGGGAAATGCCTACGAGCAGTACTTC. This sequence joins TRBV27 and TRBJ2-7, with D perhaps TRBD2 (5 bases). The CDR3 has 14 amino acids. Looked up from germline, CDR1 is MNHEY and CDR2 is SMNVEV (reference sequence). The V end lost 2 bases, the J end lost 2 bases, and 10 bases lay between the germline ends.

This rearrangement joins TRBV13 to TRBJ2-1; no clear D. The germline V gene has CDR1 PRHDT and CDR2 FYEKMQ (reference sequence). Trimming shortened V by 7 bases and J by 7 bases, and 11 bases separated the two germline ends. This CDR3 is built from 12 residues. The CDR3 region is CASTPNTNEQFF. DNA for the CDR3: TGTGCCAGCACCCCGAACACAAATGAGCAGTTCTTC.

In DNA form, the CDR3 reads TGTGCCAGTAGTTCCCGGGACAGGGCACTCTATGGCTACACCTTC. Translation gives CASSSRDRALYGYTF. The chain recombines TRBV19 with TRBJ1-2; 9 nucleotides line up with TRBD1. CDR1 is LNHDA, CDR2 SQIVND, per germline (reference sequence). This CDR3 has 15 amino acids. Losses at the gene ends were 5 bases for V and 4 bases for J; bases not matched to a gene: 8.

CDR3 bases: TGTGCCACCAGTGATTCACCCGGGACAGGTTTTGGGAATGAGCAGTTCTTC. Protein product: CATSDSPGTGFGNEQFF. The chain links TRBV24-1 to TRBJ2-1, with 8 bases fitting TRBD1. The germline V gene has CDR1 KGHDR and CDR2 SFDVKD. There are 17 residues in the CDR3. V shed 2 bases and J 7 bases; nucleotides not matched to a gene: 12.

V usage is TRBV7-8 and J usage is TRBJ2-7; 10 bases align to TRBD1. Germline trimming cut 5 bases from V and 12 bases from J; bases unmatched to any gene: 7. The CDR3 loop spans 12 amino acids. CDR1 is SGHVS and CDR2 is FQNEAQ in the germline V gene. This chain's CDR3 is CASSPGQGEWYF. As DNA, the CDR3 is TGTGCCAGCAGCCCCGGACAGGGGGAATGGTACTTC.

The chain recombines TRBV28 with TRBJ1-1, with a tentative D call TRBD1 (6 bases). Germline loops: CDR1 MDHEN, CDR2 SYDVKM. Trimming took off 4 bases at V and 8 bases at J, with 14 bases between the two ends. There are 13 residues in the CDR3. CDR3 protein: CASSSVTGFEAFF. CDR3 DNA: TGTGCCAGCAGTTCGGTGACAGGATTCGAAGCTTTCTTT.

V is TRBV15 and J is TRBJ2-5; 9 bases line up with TRBD2. The CDR3 consists of 18 residues. Per germline, CDR1 LNHNV and CDR2 YYDKDF (reference sequence). With 0 bases clipped from V and 6 bases from J, the junction kept 14 bases outside the gene matches. CDR3 sequence: CATSRDGTAGGPIQTQYF. The CDR3 DNA reads TGTGCCACCAGCAGAGATGGGACGGCGGGGGGGCCCATACAGACCCAGTACTTC.

The chain combines TRBV18 with TRBJ1-3, with D perhaps TRBD1 (5 bases). Trimming pared 6 bases from V and 0 bases from J, leaving 9 bases between. The CDR3 spans 14 residues. The germline gives CDR1 KGHSH, CDR2 LQKENI. The CDR3 nucleotides read TGTGCCAGCTCCTCCGGGGGCTCTGGAAACACCATATATTTT. It translates to CASSSGGSGNTIYF.

The genes are TRBV12-3 or TRBV12-4 and TRBJ2-5, with D maybe TRBD2 (6 bases). V was clipped by 3 bases and J by 2 bases, with 7 bases between them. This CDR3 spans 13 amino acids. In DNA form, the CDR3 reads TGTGCCAGCAGTTTGACTAGACAAGAGACCCAGTACTTC. It translates to CASSLTRQETQYF.